This TCR beta chain was sequenced for a study of blood T cell repertoires in COVID-19. Study background: Sources were T cells, B-cell-depleted T cells, or PBMCs; the material itself was cDNA or gDNA.

In the study's own analysis: Amplification of reference gene primers provided the estimated nucleated cell counts. Repertoires were generated with immunoSEQ multiplex PCR, while TCRdb's copy carries only in-frame clones and drops some. V and J calls and clone size follow that table, whereas D and trimming were derived from the DNA. The data show about 220,000 clones, with about nine tenths seen just once and about 4% held by the top ten. Membership in each cohort depended on participant-reported clinical history. The germline V gene has CDR1 LGHDT and CDR2 YNNKEL (reference sequence). The CDR3 is 14 amino acids. Trimming took off 1 base at V and 9 bases at J, with 10 bases between the two ends.

The clonotype comes from a middle-aged woman with acute COVID-19. The chain links TRBV3-1 (or the pseudogene TRBV3-2) to TRBJ1-6; tentative D call: TRBD1 (5 bases). Sequences were obtained from PBMCs or T cells enriched from blood (not recorded which). CDR3 coding DNA: TGTGCCAGCAGCCAAGGGGGGGTGCGTTCACCCCTCCACTTT. As protein: CASSQGGVRSPLHF.